One sample yielded the 3 T cell receptor beta chains listed below, sequenced in a study of T cell changes during pregnancy in multiple sclerosis (dated 2019 in TCRdb). Library generation was performed with the immunoSEQ multiplex PCR assay. TCRdb retrieved this table from immuneACCESS and kept in-frame rearrangements only. Not all clones are present; in checked studies, unresolved V genes account for under half, and no reason is known for the remainder. For this sample there are roughly 76,000 clones; around nine tenths appear just once. 0.45% to 0.6% of the sample belongs to the ten largest clones. This sample comprised CD4+ T cells from peripheral blood mononuclear cells, obtained in the second trimester of pregnancy. The receptors derive from a female donor with multiple sclerosis, enrolled in a pregnancy study.

V and J are TRBV6-6 and TRBJ1-1; 8 bases are shared with TRBD1. CDR3 length: 15 residues. Germline CDR1 and CDR2: MNHNY and SVGAGI (reference sequence). The J segment lost 0 bases and the V segment lost 4 bases, leaving 4 bases of the junction unmatched. Written as DNA, the CDR3 is TGTGCCAGCAGTTCACCGGGACAGGTGAACACTGAAGCTTTCTTT. It encodes CASSSPGQVNTEAFF.

The chain is built from TRBV11-2 and TRBJ2-7; 9 bases map to TRBD1. The CDR3 is 14 residues long. Germline V CDR1 and CDR2: SGHAT, FQNNGV. With V trimmed by 5 bases and J by 7 bases, 9 bases remained unmatched. CDR3 nucleotide sequence: TGTGCCAGCAGCCCGGGACAGGGAACGGGTGAGCAGTACTTC. Amino acid sequence: CASSPGQGTGEQYF.

This sequence joins TRBV18 and TRBJ2-2, with 8 bases lining up with TRBD2. From germline, CDR1 is KGHSH and CDR2 LQKENI. The CDR3 covers 16 residues. J was trimmed by 0 bases and V by 1 base; bases with no gene match: 1. CDR3 residues: CASSPLAGTNTGELFF. Written as DNA, the CDR3 is TGTGCCAGCTCACCACTAGCGGGAACGAACACCGGGGAGCTGTTTTTT.